A selection of T cell receptor beta chains follows, all from one sample in a study of blood T cell repertoires in COVID-19. Sequencing was performed with immunoSEQ multiplex PCR; in TCRdb, only in-frame clones are kept and a portion is missing. The table shows 200,000 to 300,000 clones, with approximately 88% occurring only once. The specimen sequenced was peripheral blood. The source is a human donor in a cohort sampled during active COVID-19. The CDR3 runs from the conserved cysteine through the conserved F or W. D genes are given only for firm matches.

J gene	V gene	D gene	CDR3 protein
TRBJ2-1	TRBV7-4	TRBD2	CASSLQFPYSGGSYNEQFF
TRBJ1-2	TRBV9	.	CASRGGGYGYTF
TRBJ2-7	TRBV7-2	TRBD2	CASSLGTSGNPYEQYF
TRBJ1-1	TRBV7-9	.	CASNLGDPRTEAFF
TRBJ2-5	TRBV28	.	CASSLVGQETQYF
TRBJ1-5	TRBV6-6	TRBD1	CASTRGQGPGQPQHF
TRBJ2-7	TRBV4-3	.	CASSQVFGGGPYEQYF
TRBJ2-7	TRBV19	.	CASSRPLASGTYEQYF
TRBJ2-7	TRBV5-1	.	CASSSPSEQYF
TRBJ2-1	TRBV3-1/TRBV3-2	TRBD2	CASSQGRGRADEQFF
TRBJ1-1	TRBV5-4	TRBD1	CASSQRQGGLNTEAFF
TRBJ1-2	TRBV6-2/TRBV6-3	.	CASSTETYLNYGYTF
TRBJ1-3	TRBV5-5	.	CASSLAWGAGNTIYF
TRBJ2-7	TRBV3-1/TRBV3-2	.	CASSQGLAPSSYEQYF
TRBJ2-7	TRBV23-1	.	CASSQPPPGVTYEQYF
TRBJ1-5	TRBV27	.	CASSLAAHYQPQHF
TRBJ1-4	TRBV11-2	.	CASSPDTYEKLFF
TRBJ2-7	TRBV11-2	TRBD1	CASSPETGGYEQYF
TRBJ2-7	TRBV4-3	TRBD1	CASSQDQGTGGYEQYF
TRBJ2-1	TRBV6-4	TRBD1	CASSVAGTASYNEQFF
TRBJ1-2	TRBV18	.	CASSPGTWTSDGYTF
TRBJ1-2	TRBV9	TRBD1	CASSVGGQGYGYTF
TRBJ2-7	TRBV5-8	.	CASSLSTGYEQYF